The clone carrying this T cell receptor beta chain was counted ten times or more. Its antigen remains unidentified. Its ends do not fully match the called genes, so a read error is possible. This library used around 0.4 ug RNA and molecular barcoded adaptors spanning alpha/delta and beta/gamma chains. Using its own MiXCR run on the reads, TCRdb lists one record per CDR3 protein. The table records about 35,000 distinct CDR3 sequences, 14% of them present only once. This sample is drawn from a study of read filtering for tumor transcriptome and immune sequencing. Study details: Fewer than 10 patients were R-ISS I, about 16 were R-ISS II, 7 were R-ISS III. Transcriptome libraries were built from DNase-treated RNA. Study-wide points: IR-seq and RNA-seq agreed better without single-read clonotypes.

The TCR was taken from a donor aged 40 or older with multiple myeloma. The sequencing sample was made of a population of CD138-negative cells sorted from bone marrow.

CDR3 nucleotides: TGTGCCAGCAGACAAGGAAGTAGCGGGAGCACCGGGGAGCTGTTTTTT. It specifies CASRQGSSGSTGELFF. J is TRBJ2-2 and V is TRBV4-2, with 9 bases lining up with TRBD2. Looked up from germline, CDR1 is LGHNA and CDR2 is YNFKEQ. CDR3 length: 16 residues.